One and the same sample provided the 12 T cell receptor beta chains below, sequenced in a study of graft-versus-host responses after intestinal transplantation. The antigens of these receptors remain unknown. Using immunoSEQ multiplex PCR, the repertoire was profiled, and TCRdb retains in-frame clones only, with some absent. The table records fewer than 95,000 clones, 90% to 95% of them present only once. This sample comprised unstimulated CD8+ T cells sorted from spleen or lymph node cells, obtained before intestinal transplant. The receptor set was obtained from a human donor who received an intestinal transplant.

For this clone: This sample includes further DNA sequences coding for the same CDR3. The CDR3 DNA reads as TGTGCCAGCAGACGGACAGGGCCCTATAATTCACCCCTCCACTTT. Translated, it gives CASRRTGPYNSPLHF. This chain connects TRBV27 to TRBJ1-6; 8 bases map to TRBD1. V was clipped by 6 bases and J by 2 bases; unmatched bases: 3. The germline gives CDR1 MNHEY, CDR2 SMNVEV (reference sequence). The CDR3 runs to 15 residues.

The J gene is TRBJ2-7, the V gene TRBV4-3; perhaps TRBD2 as D (6 bases). Germline V gives CDR1 LGHNA, CDR2 YSLEER. The CDR3 has 15 amino acids. The ends were cut back, 4 bases at V and 2 bases at J, with 15 bases in the middle. CDR3 region: CASSRGTPGTYEQYF. The CDR3 coding sequence is TGCGCCAGCAGCCGCGGGACGCCGGGAACCTACGAGCAGTACTTC.

This sequence joins TRBV25-1 and TRBJ2-2; 9 bases line up with TRBD1. J was trimmed by 4 bases and V by 3 bases; bases with no gene match: 9. The CDR3 extends over 17 amino acids. Germline V gene data show CDR1 as MGHDK and CDR2 as SYGVNS. In DNA form, the CDR3 reads TGTGCCAGCAGTGACCAACCCGGGACAGGGTTCACCGGGGAGCTGTTTTTT. Translating it yields CASSDQPGTGFTGELFF.

As for this clone: At the DNA level, this CDR3 is encoded by other sequences in the same sample as well. The rearrangement links TRBV29-1 to TRBJ2-7; TRBD2 agrees at 12 bases. This CDR3 has 14 amino acids. The germline V gene has CDR1 SQVTM and CDR2 ANQGSEA. V gave up 3 bases and J gave up 0 bases; unmatched junction bases: 0. The CDR3 coding sequence is TGCAGCGTTGAGACTAGCGGGAGCTCCTACGAGCAGTACTTC. The encoded protein is CSVETSGSSYEQYF.

In the case of this clone: This sample includes further DNA sequences coding for the same CDR3. The chain combines TRBV30 with TRBJ1-1; no definite D call. CDR3 size: 11 residues. Germline lookup yields CDR1 GTSNPN and CDR2 SVGIG (reference sequence). V was clipped by 2 bases and J by 8 bases, with 9 bases between them. CDR3 in amino acids: CAWSREIEAFF. As DNA, the CDR3 is TGTGCCTGGAGTCGCGAGATAGAAGCTTTCTTT.

About this clone itself: Compared with germline, one end of the junction differs, possibly owing to a read error. The sample has other DNA sequences that encode this CDR3 too. The V gene is TRBV5-6, the J gene TRBJ1-2, with D maybe TRBD1 (5 bases). The germline V gene encodes CDR1 SGHDT and CDR2 YYEEEE. This CDR3 region has 14 residues. In DNA, the CDR3 is TGTGCCAGTAGCTTGGATGACAGCTACTATGGCTACACCTTC. It translates to CASSLDDSYYGYTF.

The chain employs TRBV5-1 and TRBJ1-1, with D possibly TRBD1 on 6 matching bases. Germline CDR1 and CDR2: SGHRS and YFSETQ. Trimming left V 5 bases short and J 0 bases short, with 11 bases between. The CDR3 runs to 14 residues. CDR3 loop: CASSWAGVNTEAFF. The CDR3 nucleotides read TGCGCCAGCAGTTGGGCAGGGGTGAACACTGAAGCTTTCTTT.

This chain connects TRBV5-4 to TRBJ1-1; D gene ambiguous. Germline assignment: CDR1 SGHNT and CDR2 YYREEE (reference sequence). Deletions cut 3 bases from V and 0 bases from J, with 15 bases between. The CDR3 covers 16 residues. CDR3 amino acids: CASSSWEGILNTEAFF. DNA of the CDR3: TGTGCCAGCAGCTCGTGGGAGGGAATATTGAACACTGAAGCTTTCTTT. The variable domain in full, completed from reference TRBV5-4 and TRBJ1-1, reads ETGVTQSPTHLIKTRGQQVTLRCSSQSGHNTVSWYQQALGQGPQFIFQYYREEENGRGNFPPRFSGLQFPNYSSELNVNALELDDSALYLCASSSWEGILNTEAFFGQGTRLTVV.

The rearrangement uses TRBV5-4 and TRBJ1-1; 10 bases map to TRBD1. CDR1 and CDR2 (germline): SGHNT, YYREEE (reference sequence). V lost 4 bases and J lost 4; bases outside the gene matches: 1. The CDR3 extends over 13 amino acids. CDR3 region: CASSRTGGTEAFF. For the CDR3, the DNA is TGTGCCAGCAGCAGGACAGGGGGCACTGAAGCTTTCTTT.

V gene TRBV10-3 combines with J gene TRBJ2-7; TRBD2 matches 7 bases. The CDR3 loop spans 14 amino acids. J was trimmed by 4 bases and V by 3 bases; bases with no gene match: 6. Germline assignment: CDR1 ENHRY and CDR2 SYGVKD. The CDR3 nucleotides read TGTGCCATCAGTGAAGTTGGGGGGGGGTACGAGCAGTACTTC. It yields the protein CAISEVGGGYEQYF.

This chain connects TRBV7-8 to TRBJ1-2, with TRBD1 matching over 10 bases. In germline, CDR1 is SGHVS, CDR2 FQNEAQ. The junction had 8 bases not matched to a gene; V was cut back by 1 base and J by 6 bases. This CDR3 is 16 amino acids long. In DNA form, the CDR3 reads TGTGCCAGCAGCTTAGTGGGACAGGGGAGTCGGGATGGCTACACCTTC. Its protein is CASSLVGQGSRDGYTF.

The chain recombines TRBV2 with TRBJ1-1; D is undetermined. CDR1 and CDR2 from the germline V gene are SNHLY and FYNNEI. With 4 bases removed from V and 6 bases from J, the gap between germline ends came to 9 bases. The CDR3 loop spans 12 amino acids. The CDR3 nucleotides are TGTGCCAGCAGTGGACTGCATCCTGAAGCTTTCTTT. The encoded protein is CASSGLHPEAFF. Using reference TRBV2 and TRBJ1-1 for the parts outside the CDR3, the full variable domain is EPEVTQTPSHQVTQMGQEVILRCVPISNHLYFYWYRQILGQKVEFLVSFYNNEISEKSEIFDDQFSVERPDGSNFTLKIRSTKLEDSAMYFCASSGLHPEAFFGQGTRLTVV.